The 8 T cell receptor beta chains given below trace back to one sample, sequenced in a study of shared clonotypes between healthy human individuals. Profiled with immunoSEQ multiplex PCR; TCRdb holds only in-frame clones, not every one. The sample has roughly 500,000 clones, roughly three quarters seen once. Sequences were obtained from PBMCs. These receptors all come from a woman in her thirties or forties in good health. Some clones in this sample may be carry-over from other donors' samples.

In the case of this clone: The junction shows a germline mismatch at one end, possibly a read error. This chain connects TRBV2 to TRBJ1-4; no clear D. The CDR3 sequence is 15 residues long. Germline V CDR1 and CDR2: SNHLY, FYNNEI. The CDR3 loop reads CASRARQITNEKLSF. The CDR3 region has the DNA TGTGCCAGCAGGGCCAGACAAATTACAAATGAAAAACTGTCTTTT. Full variable domain (outside the CDR3, taken from reference TRBV2 and TRBJ1-4): EPEVTQTPSHQVTQMGQEVILRCVPISNHLYFYWYRQILGQKVEFLVSFYNNEISEKSEIFDDQFSVERPDGSNFTLKIRSTKLEDSAMYFCASRARQITNEKLSFGSGTQLSVL.

The rearrangement uses TRBV15 and TRBJ2-5; 9 bases fit TRBD2. Germline V gene lookup returns CDR1 LNHNV and CDR2 YYDKDF (reference sequence). This CDR3 has 17 residues. The junction had 11 bases not matched to a gene; V was cut back by 1 base and J by 5 bases. The CDR3 DNA reads TGTGCCACCAGCAGAGGACGACTAGCGGACCCCCGGGAGACCCAGTACTTC. Protein product: CATSRGRLADPRETQYF.

The V call is TRBV7-3, the J call TRBJ2-1; a weak D match, TRBD2 (6 bases). V was cut by 5 bases and J by 1 base, with 21 bases left in between. CDR1 SGHTA and CDR2 FQGTGA come from the germline V gene. The length of the CDR3 is 18 residues. CDR3 amino acids: CASSPVSLSGKSYNEQFF. CDR3 bases: TGTGCCAGCAGCCCCGTTTCCCTTAGCGGAAAATCCTACAATGAGCAGTTCTTC.

This rearrangement joins TRBV5-4 to TRBJ2-3, with TRBD1 identical over 9 bases. CDR1 is SGHNT and CDR2 is YYREEE in the germline V gene (reference sequence). CDR3 length: 14 residues. V lost 1 base to trimming and J lost 5 bases; unmatched junction nucleotides: 2. The CDR3: CASSLYRGRDTQYF. CDR3 in DNA: TGTGCCAGCAGCTTGTACAGGGGGCGAGATACGCAGTATTTT.

This rearrangement joins TRBV29-1 to TRBJ1-5; 8 bases fit TRBD1. Germline CDR1 is SQVTM and CDR2 is ANQGSEA. V lost 6 bases and J lost 2; bases outside the gene matches: 3. The CDR3 contains 13 residues. The CDR3 reads CSVTGQGNQPQHF. The CDR3 nucleotides read TGCAGCGTCACGGGACAGGGCAATCAGCCCCAGCATTTT.

V gene TRBV10-1 combines with J gene TRBJ2-2; D is ambiguous. Germline CDR1 and CDR2: WNHNN and SYGVQD (reference sequence). The CDR3 covers 13 residues. V was cut by 6 bases and J by 5 bases, with 10 bases left in between. DNA for the CDR3: TGCGCCAGCAGCCCATTAGTTACCGGGGAGCTGTTTTTT. Protein sequence: CASSPLVTGELFF.

The J gene is TRBJ2-6, the V gene TRBV7-9, with a tentative D call TRBD1 (6 bases). Germline CDR1 SEHNR, CDR2 FQNEAQ (reference sequence). Trimming pared 1 base from V and 3 bases from J, leaving 19 bases between. The CDR3 has 19 amino acids. DNA of the CDR3: TGTGCCAGCAGCTTAGACCTCAGGGGCGTCCTCTTTGGGGCCAACGTCCTGACTTTC. Its protein product is CASSLDLRGVLFGANVLTF.

Details on this clone: A far larger clone is a single base away, which makes a read error likely. The chain couples TRBV2 to TRBJ2-3; no reliable D call. V gave up 1 base and J gave up 4 bases, with 3 bases separating them. In germline, CDR1 is SNHLY, CDR2 FYNNEI. The CDR3 has 12 amino acids. The CDR3: CASSEGADTQYF. CDR3 bases: TGTGCCAGCAGTGAAGGGGCAGATACGCAGTATTTT.